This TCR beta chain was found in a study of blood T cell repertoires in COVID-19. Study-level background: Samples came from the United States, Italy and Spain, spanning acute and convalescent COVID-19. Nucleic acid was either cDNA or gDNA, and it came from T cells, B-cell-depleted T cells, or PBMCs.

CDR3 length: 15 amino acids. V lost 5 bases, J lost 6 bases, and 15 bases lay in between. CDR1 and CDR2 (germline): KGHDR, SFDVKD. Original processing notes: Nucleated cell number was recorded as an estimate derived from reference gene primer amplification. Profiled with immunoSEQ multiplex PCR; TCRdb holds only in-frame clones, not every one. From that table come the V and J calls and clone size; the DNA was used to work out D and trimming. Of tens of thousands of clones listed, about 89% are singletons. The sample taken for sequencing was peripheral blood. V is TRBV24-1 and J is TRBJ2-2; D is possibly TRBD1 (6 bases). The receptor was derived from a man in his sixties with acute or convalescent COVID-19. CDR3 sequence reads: CATSVFRGDAGELFF. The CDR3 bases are TGTGCCACCAGTGTCTTCAGGGGAGACGCCGGGGAGCTGTTTTTT.